This T cell receptor beta chain was retrieved from a study of blood T cell repertoires in COVID-19. Germline assignment: CDR1 GTSNPN and CDR2 SVGIG (reference sequence). The V gene lost 0 bases and the J gene lost 3 bases, with 11 bases spanning the gap. The CDR3 has 14 residues. Authors' processing steps: Amplification with reference gene primers provided the estimates of nucleated cell counts. Profiled with immunoSEQ multiplex PCR; TCRdb holds only in-frame clones, not every one. V and J calls and clone size are as listed in that table; D and trimming were resolved from the DNA. The repertoire includes tens of thousands of clones, roughly 89% of them detected once, and around 6.3% sits in the top ten. This clone was seen once.

The specimen sequenced was peripheral blood. The V call is TRBV30, the J call TRBJ1-1; D remains ambiguous. The clonotype comes from a woman in her forties or fifties with acute or convalescent COVID-19. CDR3 residues: CAWSVRPRDTEAFF. The DNA of the CDR3 is TGTGCCTGGAGTGTACGGCCGAGGGACACTGAAGCTTTCTTT.